The rows below give T cell receptor beta chains drawn from one sample of a study of T-cell memory formation after mild COVID-19. Each CDR3 protein is one row after TCRdb ran MiXCR on the 5' RACE reads. This table holds roughly 200,000 distinct CDR3 sequences, around a fifth found once. The sample consisted of PBMCs or a T cell subset sorted from them (not recorded which). All receptors derive from an adult woman who had mild COVID-19 (a few samples of this study predate the infection). Cell type and time point are not known. The CDR3 runs from the conserved cysteine through the conserved F or W. A D gene is named only where the DNA matches it firmly. Rows may omit the clone size; those that give it use once, few, many or a size class.

DNA: TGCGCCAGCAGCCAAGATAGTACGGGTGAAATTCAGTACTTC
CDR3: CASSQDSTGEIQYF
V: TRBV4-3
D: .
size: .
J: TRBJ2-4

DNA: TGTGCCAGCAGCAAAGTGACAGGACGGACAGGACTAGTGGGCGCTTTCTTT
CDR3: CASSKVTGRTGLVGAFF
V: TRBV21-1
D: .
size: .
J: TRBJ1-1

DNA: TGCGCCAGCAGCCAAGATTTTACAGGGACTGGAAACAACATATATTTT
CDR3: CASSQDFTGTGNNIYF
V: TRBV4-3
D: .
size: .
J: TRBJ1-3

DNA: TGTGCCAGCAGTACTCCGGGTTTCGGCTCCTACAATGAGCAGTTCTTC
CDR3: CASSTPGFGSYNEQFF
V: TRBV6-5
D: .
size: .
J: TRBJ2-1

DNA: TGTGCCAGCTCACCACCGCCCGGGGAAAACCGGTACGACGGTTTCTTT
CDR3: CASSPPPGENRYDGFF
V: TRBV18
D: .
size: few
J: TRBJ1-1

DNA: TGTGCCACCAGCAGTGACAGGGGGAGCACAGATACGCAGTATTTT
CDR3: CATSSDRGSTDTQYF
V: TRBV15
D: TRBD1
size: .
J: TRBJ2-3

DNA: TGCGCCAGCAGCCATGATTGGGGGGGTGATCAGCCCCAGCATTTT
CDR3: CASSHDWGGDQPQHF
V: TRBV4-3
D: .
size: .
J: TRBJ1-5

DNA: TGCGCCAGCAGCAACCAGGGAGGCAAAAACATTCAGTACTTC
CDR3: CASSNQGGKNIQYF
V: TRBV4-1
D: .
size: .
J: TRBJ2-4

DNA: TGTGCCAGCAGCTTAGATGCGGGACACTCACCCCTCCACTTT
CDR3: CASSLDAGHSPLHF
V: TRBV7-9
D: .
size: .
J: TRBJ1-6

DNA: TGCAGTGCTAGCCTGGGACAGGGTTACACTGAAGCTTTCTTT
CDR3: CSASLGQGYTEAFF
V: TRBV20-1
D: TRBD1
size: .
J: TRBJ1-1

DNA: TGTGCCAGCACCTCCGTGACAGGATATTCACCCCTCCACTTT
CDR3: CASTSVTGYSPLHF
V: TRBV28
D: .
size: few
J: TRBJ1-6

DNA: TGTGCCAGTAGTATAGTTCGGGGGTGGCAAGAGACCCAGTACTTC
CDR3: CASSIVRGWQETQYF
V: TRBV19
D: .
size: few
J: TRBJ2-5

DNA: TGTGCCAGCAGTGACTCTAGCGGGGCCTACAATGAGCAGTTCTTC
CDR3: CASSDSSGAYNEQFF
V: TRBV6-4
D: TRBD2
size: .
J: TRBJ2-1

DNA: TGTGCCACCAACAAACAGGGGAGTTATCAAGAGACCCAGTACTTC
CDR3: CATNKQGSYQETQYF
V: TRBV15
D: TRBD1
size: .
J: TRBJ2-5

DNA: TGTGCCAGCAGCCAAGAAGCTAGCGTCTCCTACGAGCAGTACTTC
CDR3: CASSQEASVSYEQYF
V: TRBV4-2
D: .
size: .
J: TRBJ2-7

DNA: TGTGCCAGCCGGGACGGATACAATGAGCAGTTCTTC
CDR3: CASRDGYNEQFF
V: TRBV5-5
D: .
size: few
J: TRBJ2-1

DNA: TGTGCCAGCAGTTACTCGACAGGTTCACCCCTCCACTTT
CDR3: CASSYSTGSPLHF
V: TRBV6-5
D: .
size: .
J: TRBJ1-6

DNA: TGCGCCAGCAGCCAAGTTGGGACTAGCGGGAGTGATCGGTTCTTC
CDR3: CASSQVGTSGSDRFF
V: TRBV4-1
D: TRBD2
size: .
J: TRBJ2-1

DNA: TGCGCCAGCAGCTTGATCGGCTCCTCTAGCACAGATACGCAGTATTTT
CDR3: CASSLIGSSSTDTQYF
V: TRBV5-1
D: .
size: .
J: TRBJ2-3

DNA: TGCAGTGCTAGAGACAGGGAGAACACTGAAGCTTTCTTT
CDR3: CSARDRENTEAFF
V: TRBV20-1
D: .
size: .
J: TRBJ1-1

DNA: TGCAGTGCTAGAGCCGAAGGCTCCTATGGCTACACCTTC
CDR3: CSARAEGSYGYTF
V: TRBV20-1
D: .
size: few
J: TRBJ1-2

DNA: TGTGCCAGCAGCCCGGGACAGGTAAATCAGCCCCAGCATTTT
CDR3: CASSPGQVNQPQHF
V: TRBV12-3/TRBV12-4
D: TRBD1
size: many
J: TRBJ1-5

DNA: TGTGCCAGCAGCTTAGGCGAGCGGGGCACCCCCGGTAATGAAAAACTGTTTTTT
CDR3: CASSLGERGTPGNEKLFF
V: TRBV7-9
D: .
size: .
J: TRBJ1-4

DNA: TGTGCCAGCAGCTTAGTTGTAGCGGGGCCACAAGAGACCCAGTACTTC
CDR3: CASSLVVAGPQETQYF
V: TRBV7-9
D: TRBD2
size: few
J: TRBJ2-5

DNA: TGCAGTGCTAGAGGGCAGGGGACGTCTGAAGCTTTCTTT
CDR3: CSARGQGTSEAFF
V: TRBV20-1
D: .
size: .
J: TRBJ1-1

DNA: TGTGCCACCAGTGATAGGGAGTTGGATGAGCAGTTCTTC
CDR3: CATSDRELDEQFF
V: TRBV24-1
D: .
size: .
J: TRBJ2-1

DNA: TGTGCCAGCAGTTTGGGGGCCGGTCAGCCCCAGCATTTT
CDR3: CASSLGAGQPQHF
V: TRBV12-3/TRBV12-4
D: .
size: .
J: TRBJ1-5

DNA: TGTGCCAGCAGCTCCCTACTAGCGGGGATCAGAGATACGCAGTATTTT
CDR3: CASSSLLAGIRDTQYF
V: TRBV7-2
D: TRBD2
size: .
J: TRBJ2-3

DNA: TGCAGTGCTAGCCTTTTGGACAGGCCCTACGAGCAGTACTTC
CDR3: CSASLLDRPYEQYF
V: TRBV20-1
D: TRBD1
size: few
J: TRBJ2-7

DNA: TGTGCCAGCAGCTCCCAAGCGGGAGGGCCCTCAGATACGCAGTATTTT
CDR3: CASSSQAGGPSDTQYF
V: TRBV7-2
D: TRBD2
size: .
J: TRBJ2-3

DNA: TGTGCCAGCAGCATTGGACAGCTTATGTACTTC
CDR3: CASSIGQLMYF
V: TRBV7-8
D: .
size: .
J: TRBJ2-5

DNA: TGCGCCAGCAGCTTCGCAGCAACCTACGAGCAGTACTTC
CDR3: CASSFAATYEQYF
V: TRBV5-1
D: .
size: few
J: TRBJ2-7

DNA: TGTGCCACCAGCAGAGATTTGGGCGCGGGGAATGAGCAGTTCTTC
CDR3: CATSRDLGAGNEQFF
V: TRBV15
D: .
size: few
J: TRBJ2-1

DNA: TGCAGCGTTGAAAGTCAAGGGTCTGTGGAGACCCAGTACTTC
CDR3: CSVESQGSVETQYF
V: TRBV29-1
D: .
size: few
J: TRBJ2-5

DNA: TGTGCCACCAGTGAAAGGGATTCCCACAATGAGCAGTTCTTC
CDR3: CATSERDSHNEQFF
V: TRBV24-1
D: .
size: .
J: TRBJ2-1